The subject of this entry is one T cell receptor (beta chain). The antigen remains unidentified. CDR3 length: 14 residues. CDR1 SGHRS and CDR2 YFSETQ come from the germline V gene. Trimming stripped 5 bases from V and 0 bases from J, with 9 bases between. This sample is drawn from a study of cytomegalovirus exposure and HLA in healthy donors. This PCR relied on a set of 60 Vbeta primers and 13 Jbeta primers. Using immunoSEQ multiplex PCR, the repertoire was profiled, and TCRdb retains in-frame clones only, with some absent. The table shows 110,000 or so clones, with 74% occurring only once. Study-wide results and caveats: In an earlier analysis, in some 500 donors, most V segments appeared productive either ~87% or ~30% of the time.

The sequencing sample was made of PBMCs. V is TRBV5-1 and J is TRBJ2-1, with D perhaps TRBD1 (6 bases). The receptor's source is a woman aged 50 to 60 in good health and CMV-seropositive. CDR3 DNA: TGCGCCAGCAGTACAGGGAGCTCCTACAATGAGCAGTTCTTC. It codes for CASSTGSSYNEQFF.